The clone carrying this TCR beta chain has only a few counts. What it recognizes is unknown. The CDR3 sequence is 15 residues long. V was cut by 5 bases and J by 10 bases, with 23 bases left in between. Germline assignment: CDR1 SGHVS and CDR2 FNYEAQ. One entry per CDR3 protein, called by TCRdb with MiXCR from the reads. This table has around 900,000 distinct CDR3 sequences, 30% to 40% appearing once. The data were taken from a study of T cell repertoires in cytomegalovirus infection. Overall study results and limits: HLA-C-restricted CMV clonotypes gave the most frequent clonotype in two of eight donors.

The input for sequencing was cultured CD8+ T cells from PBMCs, taken from culture after CMV antigen stimulation. The V call is TRBV7-6, the J call TRBJ1-1; D is perhaps TRBD1 (6 bases). The sequence was obtained from a human donor in good health (CMV status not recorded). Some clones in this sample may be carry-over from other donors' samples. The CDR3 protein is CASSPSTAGGLGAFF. The DNA for the CDR3 is TGTGCCAGCAGCCCATCTACCGCGGGGGGCCTCGGAGCTTTCTTT.